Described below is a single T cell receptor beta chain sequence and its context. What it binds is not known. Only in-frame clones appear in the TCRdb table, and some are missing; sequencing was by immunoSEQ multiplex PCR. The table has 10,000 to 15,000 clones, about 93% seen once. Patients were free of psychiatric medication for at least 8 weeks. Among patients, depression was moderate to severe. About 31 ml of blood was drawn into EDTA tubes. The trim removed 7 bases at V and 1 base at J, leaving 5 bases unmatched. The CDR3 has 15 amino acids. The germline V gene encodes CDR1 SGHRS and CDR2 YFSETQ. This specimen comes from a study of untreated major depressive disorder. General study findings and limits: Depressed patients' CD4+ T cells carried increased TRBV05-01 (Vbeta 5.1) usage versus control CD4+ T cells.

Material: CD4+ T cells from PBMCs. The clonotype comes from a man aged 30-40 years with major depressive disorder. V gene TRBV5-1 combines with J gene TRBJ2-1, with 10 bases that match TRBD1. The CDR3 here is CASERQGASYNEQFF. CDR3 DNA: TGCGCCAGCGAAAGACAGGGGGCATCCTACAATGAGCAGTTCTTC.